A selection of T cell receptor beta chains follows, all from one sample in a study of CD8+ T cells in alopecia areata. Assay used: immunoSEQ multiplex PCR; TCRdb lists only in-frame clones, some missing. Of roughly 100,000 clones listed, just over 85% are singletons. The source material was CD8+ T cells sorted from blood, sampled around week 31, from a patient treated with tofacitinib. The receptors come from a human donor with alopecia areata. Each CDR3 is given with its conserved first and last residue. A D gene is named only where the DNA matches it firmly. The listing skips clone size in some rows; elsewhere it reads once, few, many or a size class.

d_call	v_call	clone_size	j_call	cdr3_aa	cdr3_nt
.	TRBV4-1	.	TRBJ2-7	CASSQGSTTPTYEQYF	TGCGCCAGCAGCCAAGGCTCGACTACCCCTACCTACGAGCAGTACTTC
TRBD2	TRBV9	.	TRBJ2-1	CASSFSGGFVDEQFF	TGTGCCAGCAGCTTTAGCGGGGGGTTCGTAGATGAGCAGTTCTTC
TRBD2	TRBV11-2	.	TRBJ2-3	CASSLVGSGGDTQYF	TGTGCCAGCAGCTTAGTTGGTTCGGGGGGTGATACGCAGTATTTT
.	TRBV7-8	once	TRBJ2-5	CASSYRETQYF	TGTGCCAGCAGCTATCGGGAGACCCAGTACTTC
.	TRBV7-9	.	TRBJ2-7	CASSSDNYEQYF	TGTGCCAGCAGCTCTGACAACTACGAGCAGTACTTC
.	TRBV27	.	TRBJ1-1	CASSSLPGATEAFF	TGTGCCAGCAGTTCCCTACCGGGGGCCACTGAAGCTTTCTTT
.	TRBV5-4	.	TRBJ2-7	CASSLGLENYEQYF	TGTGCCAGCAGCTTAGGACTGGAAAACTACGAGCAGTACTTC
.	TRBV9	.	TRBJ2-2	CASRQGNTGELFF	TGTGCCAGCAGGCAGGGGAACACCGGGGAGCTGTTTTTT
TRBD2	TRBV9	.	TRBJ2-1	CASSGYSGPEQFF	TGTGCCAGCAGCGGGTATAGCGGGCCAGAGCAGTTCTTC
.	TRBV19	few	TRBJ2-1	CASSIVQEGEQFF	TGTGCCAGTAGTATTGTCCAAGAGGGTGAGCAGTTCTTC
TRBD2	TRBV27	.	TRBJ2-1	CASSPIGGAYNEQFF	TGTGCCAGCAGTCCCATTGGGGGGGCCTACAATGAGCAGTTCTTC
.	TRBV9	.	TRBJ2-3	CASSVGGGNTDTQYF	TGTGCCAGCAGCGTAGGGGGCGGAAACACAGATACGCAGTATTTT
.	TRBV7-9	once	TRBJ2-7	CASSSTIRDRSYEQYF	TGTGCCAGCAGCTCAACTATTCGGGACCGTTCCTACGAGCAGTACTTC
.	TRBV27	.	TRBJ2-7	CASSLGAGSYEQYF	TGTGCCAGCAGCCTAGGGGCAGGCTCCTACGAGCAGTACTTC
.	TRBV4-1	.	TRBJ2-3	CASSQDPAGASTDTQYF	TGCGCCAGCAGCCAAGACCCGGCAGGGGCGAGCACAGATACGCAGTATTTT
TRBD2	TRBV29-1	few	TRBJ2-7	CSVGYSGGALHEQYF	TGCAGCGTTGGGTATTCCGGGGGGGCATTACACGAGCAGTACTTC
TRBD1	TRBV29-1	.	TRBJ1-2	CSVVNSRQGYGYTF	TGCAGCGTTGTTAATTCGAGACAGGGGTATGGCTACACCTTC
.	TRBV25-1	.	TRBJ1-1	CASSEWGISEAFF	TGTGCCAGCAGTGAATGGGGGATTTCTGAAGCTTTCTTT
.	TRBV27	.	TRBJ2-1	CASRIGPPISYNEQFF	TGTGCCAGCCGTATCGGTCCCCCAATCTCCTACAATGAGCAGTTCTTC
.	TRBV7-9	.	TRBJ1-5	CASSWGGQPQHF	TGTGCCAGCAGCTGGGGTGGCCAGCCCCAGCATTTT
TRBD2	TRBV4-1	.	TRBJ2-2	CASSPRWSTSGRAAGELFF	TGCGCCAGCAGCCCAAGGTGGTCGACTAGCGGGAGGGCGGCCGGGGAGCTGTTTTTT
.	TRBV4-1	.	TRBJ2-5	CASSPQHHQETQYF	TGCGCCAGCAGCCCCCAGCACCACCAAGAGACCCAGTACTTC
.	TRBV7-9	.	TRBJ2-1	CASRPHAGRVDEQFF	TGTGCCAGCAGACCCCACGCGGGCAGGGTCGATGAGCAGTTCTTC
.	TRBV29-1	.	TRBJ2-7	CSVSGGTSGYEQYF	TGCAGCGTGTCCGGGGGCACCTCGGGCTACGAGCAGTACTTC
.	TRBV11-2	.	TRBJ2-3	CASSLYEADTQYF	TGTGCCAGCAGCTTGTACGAGGCAGATACGCAGTATTTT
.	TRBV9	.	TRBJ2-3	CASSVVLAAADTQYF	TGTGCCAGCAGCGTAGTACTAGCTGCCGCAGATACGCAGTATTTT
TRBD1	TRBV6-5	.	TRBJ1-1	CASSPTGLGTEAFF	TGTGCCAGCAGCCCGACAGGGTTAGGCACTGAAGCTTTCTTT